One and the same sample provided the 12 T cell receptor beta chains below, sequenced in a study of CD8 T cells in ankylosing spondylitis. TCRdb ran MiXCR on the 5' RACE reads and lists one entry per CDR3 protein. The sample shows around 150,000 distinct CDR3 sequences, about 7.3% of them seen only once. The specimen sequenced was blood, either unsorted or a sorted T cell fraction (not recorded which). The receptor source for this set is a female donor with ankylosing spondylitis or in good health (not recorded which).

The sample holds many counts of this clonotype. The chain joins TRBV7-2 to TRBJ2-6, with D maybe TRBD2 (6 bases). Trimming removed 3 bases at V and 0 bases at J, with 6 bases between. The germline V gene has CDR1 SGHTA and CDR2 FQGNSA. The CDR3 is made up of 15 amino acids. For the CDR3, the DNA is TGTGCCAGCAGCTTTAGCGGCTCTGGGGCCAACGTCCTGACTTTC. It codes for CASSFSGSGANVLTF.

This clonotype came up many times. The CDR3 coding sequence is TGCGCCAGCAGCTTGGCCCGACTAAGCAGTGAGACCCAGTACTTC. Translated, it gives CASSLARLSSETQYF. The chain uses TRBV5-1 and TRBJ2-5; D might be TRBD2 (5 bases). Trimming shortened V by 0 bases and J by 5 bases, and 14 bases separated the two germline ends. The CDR3 contains 15 residues. CDR1 and CDR2 (germline): SGHRS, YFSETQ.

In regard to this clonotype: A much larger clone sits a single nucleotide away, making a read error possible. The CDR3 loop is CASNSGPTGEQFF. The CDR3 DNA reads as TGTGCCAGCAACTCGGGCCCGACAGGGGAGCAGTTCTTC. The V and J genes are TRBV7-2 and TRBJ2-1; 7 nucleotides match TRBD1. The CDR3 length is 13 residues. Germline V lookup: CDR1 SGHTA, CDR2 FQGNSA. The junction had 10 bases not matched to a gene; V was cut back by 7 bases and J by 10 bases.

Ten or more counts support this clonotype. The V call is TRBV7-2, the J call TRBJ2-7; no reliable D call. The CDR3 covers 13 residues. The germline V gene encodes CDR1 SGHTA and CDR2 FQGNSA. Trimming cost V 2 bases and J 4 bases, with 9 bases left between them. CDR3 in amino acids: CASSLWAVYEQYF. The CDR3 DNA reads TGTGCCAGCAGCTTATGGGCAGTGTACGAGCAGTACTTC. Based on the CDR3 plus reference TRBV7-2 and TRBJ2-7, the full variable domain is GAGVSQSPSNKVTEKGKDVELRCDPISGHTALYWYRQSLGQGLEFLIYFQGNSAPDKSGLPSDRFSAERTGGSVSTLTIQRTQQEDSAVYLCASSLWAVYEQYFGPGTRLTVT.

This sequence joins TRBV12-3 or TRBV12-4 and TRBJ1-2; a possible D gene is TRBD1 (5 bases). Trimming removed 7 bases from V and 4 bases from J, with 16 bases in between. This CDR3 has 14 amino acids. The CDR3 nucleotides are TGTGCCAGCACCCGGGGGGAAAGTAGCTATGGCTACACCTTC. It codes for CASTRGESSYGYTF.

This clonotype was picked up many times. The chain carries TRBV7-2 and TRBJ1-2; 9 bases map to TRBD1. The germline V gene has CDR1 SGHTA and CDR2 FQGNSA. The CDR3 runs to 15 residues. Losses at the gene ends were 4 bases for V and 3 bases for J; bases not matched to a gene: 6. CDR3 loop: CASSSPTGGHYGYTF. The CDR3 region has the DNA TGTGCCAGCAGCTCTCCAACAGGGGGCCACTATGGCTACACCTTC.

This clonotype appeared many times. This chain uses TRBV5-1 with TRBJ1-1, with D possibly being TRBD1 (5 bases). Germline V gene data show CDR1 as SGHRS and CDR2 as YFSETQ. The CDR3 covers 14 residues. Trimming left V 0 bases short and J 3 bases short, with 9 bases between. CDR3 sequence: CASSLALGHTEAFF. The CDR3 coding sequence is TGCGCCAGCAGCTTGGCCCTGGGGCACACTGAAGCTTTCTTT.

This clonotype was counted at least ten times. The chain recombines TRBV3-1 with TRBJ2-7, with a possible D match to TRBD2 (6 bases). CDR1 LGHDT and CDR2 YNNKEL come from the germline V gene (reference sequence). Trimming cost V 6 bases and J 7 bases, with 13 bases left between them. The CDR3 has 12 residues. The DNA for the CDR3 is TGTGCCAGCAGGCTGGGACTCCAGGAGCAGTACTTC. Its translation: CASRLGLQEQYF.

As for this clonotype: A much larger clone sits a single nucleotide away, making a read error possible. In nucleotides, the CDR3 is TGTGCCAGCAACGTAGGGACGTCGTACGAGCAGTACTTC. Protein sequence: CASNVGTSYEQYF. J is TRBJ2-7 and V is TRBV9; either TRBD1 or TRBD2 may supply D (5 bases each). There are 13 residues in the CDR3. In germline, CDR1 is SGDLS, CDR2 YYNGEE. Variable domain in full (rest from reference TRBV9 and TRBJ2-7): DSGVTQTPKHLITATGQRVTLRCSPRSGDLSVYWYQQSLDQGLQFLIQYYNGEERAKGNILERFSAQQFPDLHSELNLSSLELGDSALYFCASNVGTSYEQYFGPGTRLTVT.

There are many counts of this clonotype. V usage is TRBV15 and J usage is TRBJ1-5, with D perhaps matching TRBD1 (5 bases). Germline V gene sequence: CDR1 LNHNV, CDR2 YYDKDF (reference sequence). Trimming pared 0 bases from V and 0 bases from J, leaving 9 bases between. There are 16 residues in the CDR3. The chain's CDR3 is CATSRDKGFSNQPQHF. CDR3 DNA: TGTGCCACCAGCAGAGATAAGGGGTTTAGCAATCAGCCCCAGCATTTT.

This clonotype was counted many times. The V and J genes are TRBV6-1 and TRBJ2-3, with D perhaps TRBD2 (5 bases). Germline V gene lookup returns CDR1 MNHNS and CDR2 SASEGT. V lost 8 bases and J lost 0, with 15 bases in between. The CDR3 length is 15 residues. CDR3 nucleotides: TGTGCCAGCGGACTCAAGCGATCGAGCACAGATACGCAGTATTTT. Amino acid sequence: CASGLKRSSTDTQYF.

This clonotype was seen ten or more times. The V gene is TRBV12-3 or TRBV12-4, the J gene TRBJ2-1; 8 nucleotides line up with TRBD2. V lost 6 bases to trimming and J lost 3 bases; unmatched junction nucleotides: 7. CDR3 size: 15 residues. The CDR3 protein is CASSHSGDRYNEQFF. The CDR3 coding sequence is TGTGCCAGCAGCCATAGCGGGGACCGCTACAATGAGCAGTTCTTC.